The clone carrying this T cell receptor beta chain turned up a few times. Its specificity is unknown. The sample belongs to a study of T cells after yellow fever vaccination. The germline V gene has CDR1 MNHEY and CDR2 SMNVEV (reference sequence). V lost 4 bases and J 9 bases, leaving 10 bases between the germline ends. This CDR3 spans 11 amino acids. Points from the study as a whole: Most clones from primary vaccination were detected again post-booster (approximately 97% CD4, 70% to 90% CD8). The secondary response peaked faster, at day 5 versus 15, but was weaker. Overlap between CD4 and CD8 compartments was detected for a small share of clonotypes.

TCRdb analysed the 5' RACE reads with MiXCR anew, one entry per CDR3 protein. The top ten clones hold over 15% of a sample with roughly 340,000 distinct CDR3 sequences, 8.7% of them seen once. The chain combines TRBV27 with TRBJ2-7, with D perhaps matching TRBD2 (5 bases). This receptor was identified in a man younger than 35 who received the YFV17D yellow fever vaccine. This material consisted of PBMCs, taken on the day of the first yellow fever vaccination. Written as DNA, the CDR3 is TGTGCCAGCAGTTCCGTTGCGGGGCAGTACTTC. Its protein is CASSSVAGQYF.